The present TCR beta chain was sequenced within a study of CD8+CD57+ T cells in acquired aplastic anemia. There are 13 residues in the CDR3. Germline V gives CDR1 DFQATT, CDR2 SNEGSKA (reference sequence). Whoever was chosen for sequencing had shown CD8+CD57+ cell expansion by flow cytometry. About this clonotype itself: One end of the junction is discordant with germline, which a read error may explain.

Genomic DNA constituted the template upon which TCR beta VDJ and CDR3 profiling was performed. TCRdb reanalysed the reads using MiXCR and keeps one entry per CDR3 protein. The sample records roughly 160,000 distinct CDR3 sequences, 71% being singletons. What was sequenced was sorted CD4+, CD8+, or CD8+CD57+ T cells (not recorded which) from PBMCs. The genes are TRBV20-1 and TRBJ2-6, with D possibly matching TRBD1 (5 bases). This receptor was obtained from a human donor with aplastic anemia. The CDR3 loop reads CSARKPGASVLTF. CDR3 nucleotide sequence: TGCAGTGCTAGGAAGCCTGGGGCCAGCGTCCTGACTTTC.